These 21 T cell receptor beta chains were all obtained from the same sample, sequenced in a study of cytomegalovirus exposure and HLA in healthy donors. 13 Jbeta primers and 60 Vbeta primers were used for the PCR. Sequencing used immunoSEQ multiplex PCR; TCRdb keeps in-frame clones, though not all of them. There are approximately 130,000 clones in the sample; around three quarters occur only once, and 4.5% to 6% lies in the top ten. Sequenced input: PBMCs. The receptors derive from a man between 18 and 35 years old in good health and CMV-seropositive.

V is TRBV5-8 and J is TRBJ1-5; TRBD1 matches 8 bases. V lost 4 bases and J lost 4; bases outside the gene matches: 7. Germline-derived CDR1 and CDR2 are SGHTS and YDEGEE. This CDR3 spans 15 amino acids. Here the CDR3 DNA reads TGTGCCAGCAGCCAAGGGACAGGCCTGAATCAGCCCCAGCATTTT. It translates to CASSQGTGLNQPQHF.

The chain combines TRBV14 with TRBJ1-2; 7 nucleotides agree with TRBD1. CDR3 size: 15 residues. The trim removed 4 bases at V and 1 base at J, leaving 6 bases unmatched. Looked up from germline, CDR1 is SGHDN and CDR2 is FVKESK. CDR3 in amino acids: CASSRSQGVNYGYTF. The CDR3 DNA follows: TGTGCCAGCAGCCGATCGCAGGGGGTTAACTATGGCTACACCTTC.

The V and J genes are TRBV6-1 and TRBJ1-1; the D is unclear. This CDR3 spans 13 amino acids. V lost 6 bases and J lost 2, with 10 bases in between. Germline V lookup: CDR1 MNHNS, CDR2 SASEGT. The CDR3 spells CASSPNLNTEAFF. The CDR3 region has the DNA TGTGCCAGCAGCCCTAACCTAAACACTGAAGCTTTCTTT.

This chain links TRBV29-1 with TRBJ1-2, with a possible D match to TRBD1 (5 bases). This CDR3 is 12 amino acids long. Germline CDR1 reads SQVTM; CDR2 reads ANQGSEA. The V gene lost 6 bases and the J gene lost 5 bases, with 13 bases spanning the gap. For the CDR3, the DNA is TGCAGCGTGCGGGCCGGGACTTATGGCTACACCTTC. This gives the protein CSVRAGTYGYTF.

The CDR3 loop is CASSQSPGVPQHF. DNA for the CDR3: TGTGCCAGCAGTCAGAGTCCCGGGGTGCCCCAGCATTTT. This sequence joins TRBV6-4 and TRBJ1-5; no clear D gene. CDR3 length equals 13 residues. With 5 bases removed from V and 9 bases from J, the gap between germline ends came to 14 bases. Looked up from germline, CDR1 is MRHNA and CDR2 is SNTAGT.

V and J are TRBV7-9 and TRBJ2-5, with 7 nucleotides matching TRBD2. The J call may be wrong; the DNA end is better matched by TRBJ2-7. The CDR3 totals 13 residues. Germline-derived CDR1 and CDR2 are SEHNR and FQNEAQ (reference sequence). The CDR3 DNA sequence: TGTGCCAGCAGCACAGCGGGGTGGGACGAGCAGTACTTC. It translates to CASSTAGWDEQYF.

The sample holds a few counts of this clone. The CDR3 DNA follows: TGTGCCAGTAGTACCTACACCGGGGAGCTGTTTTTT. It codes for CASSTYTGELFF. This chain connects TRBV19 to TRBJ2-2; D remains unclear. The CDR3 is 12 amino acids. Germline-derived CDR1 and CDR2 are LNHDA and SQIVND (reference sequence). The V gene lost 4 bases and the J gene lost 3 bases, with 3 bases spanning the gap.

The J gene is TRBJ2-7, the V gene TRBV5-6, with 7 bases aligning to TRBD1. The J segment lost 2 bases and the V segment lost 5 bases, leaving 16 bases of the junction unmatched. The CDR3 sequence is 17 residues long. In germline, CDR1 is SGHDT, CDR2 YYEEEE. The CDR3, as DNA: TGTGCCAGCAGTCCGCGGCAGGGACAGCCGAAAACCTACGAGCAGTACTTC. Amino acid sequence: CASSPRQGQPKTYEQYF.

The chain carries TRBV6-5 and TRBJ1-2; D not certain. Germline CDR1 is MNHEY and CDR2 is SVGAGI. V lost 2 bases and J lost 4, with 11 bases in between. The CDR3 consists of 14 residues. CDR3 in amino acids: CASSYRRRSYGYTF. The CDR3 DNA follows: TGTGCCAGCAGTTACAGGCGGAGATCCTATGGCTACACCTTC.

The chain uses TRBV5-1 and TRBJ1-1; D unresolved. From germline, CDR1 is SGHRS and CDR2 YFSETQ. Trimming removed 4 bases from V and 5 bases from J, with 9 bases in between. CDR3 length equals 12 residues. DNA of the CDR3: TGCGCCAGCAGCCGAGGGAGGACTGAAGCTTTCTTT. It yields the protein CASSRGRTEAFF.

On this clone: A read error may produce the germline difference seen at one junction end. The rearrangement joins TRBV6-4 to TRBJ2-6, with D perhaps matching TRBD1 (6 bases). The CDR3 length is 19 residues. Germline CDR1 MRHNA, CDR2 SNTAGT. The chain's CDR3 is CASSALARGLDSGANGLTF. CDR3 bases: TGTGCCAGCAGTGCACTCGCCAGGGGTCTTGATTCTGGGGCCAACGGCCTGACTTTC.

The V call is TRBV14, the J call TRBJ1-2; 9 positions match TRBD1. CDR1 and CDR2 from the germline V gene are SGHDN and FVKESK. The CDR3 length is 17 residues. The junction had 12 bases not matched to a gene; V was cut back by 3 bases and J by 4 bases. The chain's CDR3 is CASSHMTGGSPFYGYTF. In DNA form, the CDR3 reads TGTGCCAGCAGCCACATGACAGGGGGATCTCCTTTCTATGGCTACACCTTC. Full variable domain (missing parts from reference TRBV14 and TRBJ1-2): EAGVTQFPSHSVIEKGQTVTLRCDPISGHDNLYWYRRVMGKEIKFLLHFVKESKQDESGMPNNRFLAERTGGTYSTLKVQPAELEDSGVYFCASSHMTGGSPFYGYTFGSGTRLTVV.

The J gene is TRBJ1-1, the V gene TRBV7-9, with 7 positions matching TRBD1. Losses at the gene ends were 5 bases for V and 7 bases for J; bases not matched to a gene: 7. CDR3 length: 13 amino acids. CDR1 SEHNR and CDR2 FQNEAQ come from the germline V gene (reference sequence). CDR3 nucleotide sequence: TGTGCCAGCAGCACCGGGACAGCCGTTGAAGCTTTCTTT. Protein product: CASSTGTAVEAFF.

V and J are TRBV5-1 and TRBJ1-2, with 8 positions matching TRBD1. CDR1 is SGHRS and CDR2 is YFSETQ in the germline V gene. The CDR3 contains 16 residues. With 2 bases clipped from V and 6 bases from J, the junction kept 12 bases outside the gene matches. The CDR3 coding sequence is TGCGCCAGCAGCTTACCAGACAGGGGAGTGGCGGATGGCTACACCTTC. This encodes CASSLPDRGVADGYTF.

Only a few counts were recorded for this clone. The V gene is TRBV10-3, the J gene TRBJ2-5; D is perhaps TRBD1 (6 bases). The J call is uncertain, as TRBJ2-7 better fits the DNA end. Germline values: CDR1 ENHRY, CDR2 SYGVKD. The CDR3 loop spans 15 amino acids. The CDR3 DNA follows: TGTGCCATCAGTGAGTCTACGGGACACCACTACGAGCAGTACTTC. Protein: CAISESTGHHYEQYF.

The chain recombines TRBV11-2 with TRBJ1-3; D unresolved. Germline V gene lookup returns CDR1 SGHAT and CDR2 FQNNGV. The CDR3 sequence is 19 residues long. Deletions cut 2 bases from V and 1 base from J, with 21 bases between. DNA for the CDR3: TGTGCCAGCAGCTTATATGCGGGTTTGCCGAGGGAATCTGGAAACACCATATATTTT. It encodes CASSLYAGLPRESGNTIYF.

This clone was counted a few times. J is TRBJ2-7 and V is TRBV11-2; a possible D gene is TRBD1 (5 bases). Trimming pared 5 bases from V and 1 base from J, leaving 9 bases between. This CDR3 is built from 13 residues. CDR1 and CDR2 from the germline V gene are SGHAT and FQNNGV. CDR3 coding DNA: TGTGCCAGCAGCCGAGACAGTTCCTACGAGCAGTACTTC. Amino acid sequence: CASSRDSSYEQYF.

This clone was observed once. The CDR3 DNA follows: TGTGCCAGTAGTCCAGGGACAGGGTATTCACCCCTCCACTTT. Protein sequence: CASSPGTGYSPLHF. The chain carries TRBV19 and TRBJ1-6; TRBD1 matches at 9 bases. After removal of 5 bases from V and 8 bases from J, the junction contained 4 bases not matched to a gene. CDR3 size: 14 residues. CDR1 is LNHDA, CDR2 SQIVND, per germline (reference sequence).

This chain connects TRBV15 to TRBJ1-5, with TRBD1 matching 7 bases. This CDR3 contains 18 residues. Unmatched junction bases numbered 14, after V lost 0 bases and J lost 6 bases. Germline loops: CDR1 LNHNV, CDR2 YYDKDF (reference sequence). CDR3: CATSRDLSPDREGQPQHF. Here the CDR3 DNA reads TGTGCCACCAGCAGAGATTTGTCCCCCGACAGGGAAGGTCAGCCCCAGCATTTT.

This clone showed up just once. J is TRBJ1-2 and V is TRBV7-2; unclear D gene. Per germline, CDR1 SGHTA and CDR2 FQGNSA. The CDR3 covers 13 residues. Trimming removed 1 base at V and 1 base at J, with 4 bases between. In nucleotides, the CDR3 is TGTGCCAGCAGCTTAGGCGTTAACTATGGCTACACCTTC. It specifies CASSLGVNYGYTF.

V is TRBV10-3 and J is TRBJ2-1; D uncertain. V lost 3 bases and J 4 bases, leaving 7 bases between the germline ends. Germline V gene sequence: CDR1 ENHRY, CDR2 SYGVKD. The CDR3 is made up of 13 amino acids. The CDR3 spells CAISDHTYNEQFF. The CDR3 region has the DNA TGTGCCATCAGTGACCATACTTACAATGAGCAGTTCTTC.